This T cell receptor beta chain was profiled in a study of shared clonotypes between healthy human individuals. The wider study: Donors consisted of a couple of women and three men between 18 and 49. Study-wide findings and caveats: Naive CD4 clonotypes overlapped across a few donors at about 5%.

Sequencing used immunoSEQ multiplex PCR; TCRdb keeps in-frame clones, though not all of them. This table holds millions of clones, around nine tenths found once. Germline CDR1 LNHDA, CDR2 SQIVND (reference sequence). With V trimmed by 6 bases and J by 8 bases, 9 bases remained unmatched. CDR3 length equals 14 residues. In the case of this clone: The target antigen is unknown.

V and J are TRBV19 and TRBJ1-4; 7 bases are a match to TRBD1. Input material: naive CD4+ T cells sorted from blood. The subset denotes: CD45RA+ positively selected. This TCR was recovered from a man younger than 35 in good health. The CDR3 loop is CASRERGPFEKLFF. The CDR3 DNA follows: TGTGCCAGTAGAGAAAGGGGGCCCTTCGAAAAACTGTTTTTT.